Listed here are 25 T cell receptor beta chains from one sample, sequenced in a study of vaccination effects on CD4 cells after COVID-19. Generated by immunoSEQ multiplex PCR, the TCRdb table keeps only in-frame clones and is missing some. This sample has roughly 17,000 clones, with 74% found just once. After expansion with viral peptide pools in the ViraFEST assay, antigen-specific CD4+ T cells were sequenced. With roughly 9 days of culture completed, CD4+ T cells were isolated. SARS-CoV-2 infected the person between March and December 2020, as confirmed by PCR. No antigens are known for them. The sequences come from CD4+ T cells from PBMCs cultured with SARS-CoV-2 spike peptides, collected before COVID-19 vaccination. The receptor source for this set is a human donor who had a prior SARS-CoV-2 infection.

This CDR3 is CASSGGTGAGQYF. CDR3 coding DNA: TGTGCCAGCAGTGGGGGGACAGGGGCAGGCCAGTACTTC. The V gene is TRBV2, the J gene TRBJ2-5; 10 nucleotides align to TRBD1. The V gene end was trimmed by 4 bases and the J gene end by 10 bases; junction bases not matched to a gene: 6. The CDR3 totals 13 residues. CDR1 and CDR2 from the germline V gene are SNHLY and FYNNEI.

J is TRBJ2-5 and V is TRBV6-5; D not resolved. This CDR3 has 13 amino acids. Germline assignment: CDR1 MNHEY and CDR2 SVGAGI. Trimming left V 3 bases short and J 6 bases short, with 11 bases between. In DNA, the CDR3 is TGTGCCAGCAGTTATCTGGGGTGGCAGACCCAGTACTTC. It codes for CASSYLGWQTQYF.

The V gene is TRBV5-1, the J gene TRBJ2-4, with a tentative D call TRBD2 (5 bases). V lost 0 bases to trimming and J lost 15 bases, with 22 bases between them. Germline V CDR1 and CDR2: SGHRS, YFSETQ. The length of the CDR3 is 15 residues. CDR3: CASSLVTGYEGSRYF. CDR3 bases: TGCGCCAGCAGCTTGGTGACGGGGTATGAAGGCTCTCGGTACTTC.

This chain joins TRBV24-1 and TRBJ2-1; 7 positions agree with TRBD2. J lost 3 bases, V lost 9 bases, and 7 bases had no gene match. CDR1 and CDR2 (germline): KGHDR, SFDVKD. The CDR3 totals 14 residues. The CDR3 nucleotides read TGTGCCACCTTAGGCGGGAGAAGCTACAATGAGCAGTTCTTC. It is translated as CATLGGRSYNEQFF.

This clone was counted once. The V and J genes are TRBV27 and TRBJ1-2; D possibly corresponds to TRBD1 (6 bases). The germline V and J ends were trimmed by 10 bases and 4 bases, with 19 bases remaining between them. This CDR3 is 14 amino acids long. Germline V lookup: CDR1 MNHEY, CDR2 SMNVEV (reference sequence). The chain's CDR3 is CATKVQGSPYGYTF. CDR3 coding DNA: TGTGCCACCAAGGTACAGGGCTCTCCCTATGGCTACACCTTC.

This clone was observed once. This specimen includes other DNA sequences encoding the same CDR3. This rearrangement joins TRBV5-1 to TRBJ1-4; D perhaps matches TRBD1 (6 bases). Germline values: CDR1 SGHRS, CDR2 YFSETQ. CDR3 size: 15 residues. V was shortened by 4 bases and J by 0 bases, with 10 bases between the two germline ends. The chain's CDR3 is CASSPEGATNEKLFF. DNA for the CDR3: TGCGCCAGCAGCCCGGAGGGGGCAACTAATGAAAAACTGTTTTTT.

This clone was seen just once. The chain uses TRBV2 and TRBJ1-1; 10 nucleotides align to TRBD1. V trimming: 5 bases; J trimming: 6 bases; junction bases outside the gene matches: 6. The CDR3 covers 14 residues. From germline, CDR1 is SNHLY and CDR2 FYNNEI. CDR3 region: CASSPDRGFAEAFF. The CDR3 DNA sequence: TGTGCCAGCAGTCCGGACAGGGGGTTTGCTGAAGCTTTCTTT. The whole variable domain, remainder taken from reference TRBV2 and TRBJ1-1, is EPEVTQTPSHQVTQMGQEVILRCVPISNHLYFYWYRQILGQKVEFLVSFYNNEISEKSEIFDDQFSVERPDGSNFTLKIRSTKLEDSAMYFCASSPDRGFAEAFFGQGTRLTVV.

The gene calls are TRBV11-3 and TRBJ1-1; D remains ambiguous. Germline CDR1 reads SGHNT; CDR2 reads YENEEA. Trimming removed 2 bases at V and 6 bases at J, with 19 bases between. This CDR3 is 16 amino acids long. CDR3 residues: CASSLKELASIAEAFF. In nucleotides, the CDR3 is TGTGCCAGCAGCTTAAAGGAGCTGGCCTCCATAGCTGAAGCTTTCTTT.

The chain is built from TRBV5-1 and TRBJ1-6, with D unresolved. The germline gives CDR1 SGHRS, CDR2 YFSETQ. V was trimmed by 0 bases and J by 5 bases, leaving 9 bases between them. This CDR3 has 15 residues. The CDR3 region is CASSLDNGHNSPLHF. The CDR3 bases are TGCGCCAGCAGCTTGGATAACGGACATAATTCACCCCTCCACTTT. The variable domain in full, completed from reference TRBV5-1 and TRBJ1-6, reads KAGVTQTPRYLIKTRGQQVTLSCSPISGHRSVSWYQQTPGQGLQFLFEYFSETQRNKGNFPGRFSGRQFSNSRSEMNVSTLELGDSALYLCASSLDNGHNSPLHFGNGTRLTVT.

Concerning this clone: The junction shows a germline mismatch at one end, possibly a read error. The CDR3 protein is CATSRDTRSTYHF. The CDR3 DNA follows: TGTGCCACCAGCAGAGATACAAGGAGCACCTATCATTTT. The genes are TRBV15 and TRBJ1-4, with D unclear. CDR1 is LNHNV and CDR2 is YYDKDF in the germline V gene (reference sequence). The CDR3 contains 13 residues.

This chain uses TRBV5-1 with TRBJ1-1, with TRBD1 as a possible D gene (6 bases). This CDR3 spans 14 amino acids. Germline CDR1 reads SGHRS; CDR2 reads YFSETQ. V was pared by 0 bases and J by 5 bases, with 11 bases between. In DNA, the CDR3 is TGCGCCAGCAGCTTGGAGCTTGGACAGACTGAAGCTTTCTTT. Protein sequence: CASSLELGQTEAFF.

The chain is built from TRBV5-1 and TRBJ2-5; D is ambiguous. Deletions cut 2 bases from V and 7 bases from J, with 21 bases between. The CDR3 is 16 amino acids. CDR1 and CDR2 (germline): SGHRS, YFSETQ. Written as DNA, the CDR3 is TGCGCCAGCAGCTTAGATCCGTATCCATTGTTGGGGACCCAGTACTTC. This translates into CASSLDPYPLLGTQYF. The full variable domain, completed using reference TRBV5-1 and TRBJ2-5, is KAGVTQTPRYLIKTRGQQVTLSCSPISGHRSVSWYQQTPGQGLQFLFEYFSETQRNKGNFPGRFSGRQFSNSRSEMNVSTLELGDSALYLCASSLDPYPLLGTQYFGPGTRLLVL.

The genes are TRBV4-1 and TRBJ1-2, with no clear D. Germline lookup yields CDR1 MGHRA and CDR2 YSYEKL. Trimming removed 3 bases from V and 4 bases from J, with 9 bases in between. The CDR3 has 13 amino acids. Here the CDR3 DNA reads TGCGCCAGCAGCCACTCCCATGGCTATGGCTACACCTTC. Its translation is CASSHSHGYGYTF.

The chain carries TRBV15 and TRBJ2-7; no clear D. The CDR3 runs to 15 residues. Trimming took 0 bases from V and 4 from J, leaving 13 bases between them. The germline gives CDR1 LNHNV, CDR2 YYDKDF (reference sequence). Here the CDR3 DNA reads TGTGCCACCAGCAGAGATGTGGCGGAGTCGTACGAGCAGTACTTC. It codes for CATSRDVAESYEQYF.

The rearrangement uses TRBV23-1 and TRBJ2-3; TRBD2 might be the D (6 bases). TRBV23-1 is assigned to the ORF class and has an uncertain function. V was clipped by 0 bases and J by 0 bases, with 16 bases between them. The CDR3 extends over 18 amino acids. The CDR3 sequence is CASSQSVSGTASTDTQYF. CDR3 nucleotides: TGCGCCAGCAGTCAATCTGTGAGTGGGACTGCTAGCACAGATACGCAGTATTTT.

The V and J genes are TRBV11-3 and TRBJ1-3, with 8 bases fitting TRBD1. Germline CDR1 reads SGHNT; CDR2 reads YENEEA. The V gene end was trimmed by 5 bases and the J gene end by 4 bases; junction bases not matched to a gene: 10. The CDR3 contains 16 residues. CDR3 loop: CASSLTGVGSGNTIYF. CDR3 coding DNA: TGTGCCAGCAGCCTGACAGGGGTCGGATCGGGAAACACCATATATTTT.

The genes are TRBV6-5 and TRBJ2-3; D assignment may be TRBD1 or TRBD2 (5 bases each). The germline gives CDR1 MNHEY, CDR2 SVGAGI. Trimming shortened V by 0 bases and J by 6 bases, and 13 bases separated the two germline ends. This CDR3 comprises 15 residues. Here the CDR3 DNA reads TGTGCCAGCAGTTACTCGATGGGGGTTTTGGATACGCAGTATTTT. Translated: CASSYSMGVLDTQYF.

Worth noting for this clone: Compared with germline, one end of the junction differs, possibly owing to a read error. The gene calls are TRBV6-1 and TRBJ1-2, with TRBD1 matching over 11 bases. Germline CDR1 reads MNHNS; CDR2 reads SASEGT. The CDR3 is made up of 16 amino acids. CDR3 residues: CASSEGTGGANYGYTF. The CDR3 DNA follows: TGTGCCAGCAGCGAAGGGACAGGGGGAGCTAACTATGGCTACACCTTC.

The V and J genes are TRBV9 and TRBJ1-2; D remains ambiguous. CDR1 and CDR2 (germline): SGDLS, YYNGEE. With 3 bases removed from V and 5 bases from J, the gap between germline ends came to 8 bases. The CDR3 spans 12 residues. The CDR3 here is CASSGGGYGYTF. Written as DNA, the CDR3 is TGTGCCAGCAGCGGCGGTGGGTATGGCTACACCTTC.

The chain recombines TRBV27 with TRBJ2-1, with 7 bases that match TRBD2. After removal of 4 bases from V and 7 bases from J, the junction contained 13 bases not matched to a gene. The CDR3 contains 16 residues. Germline CDR1 is MNHEY and CDR2 is SMNVEV (reference sequence). CDR3 in DNA: TGTGCCAGCAGTTCCCCAATAACTAGCGTTAGGAATGAGCAGTTCTTC. Protein: CASSSPITSVRNEQFF.

This clone was counted once. The chain uses TRBV5-4 and TRBJ2-5, with 7 bases identical to TRBD1. J gave up 2 bases and V 4 bases, and 11 bases lay outside the gene matches. This CDR3 spans 16 amino acids. CDR1 is SGHNT, CDR2 YYREEE, per germline (reference sequence). CDR3 region: CASSETKGTEQETQYF. Written as DNA, the CDR3 is TGTGCCAGCAGCGAGACCAAAGGGACAGAACAAGAGACCCAGTACTTC.

This clone was counted a single time. The rearrangement uses TRBV7-8 and TRBJ1-1, with D unresolved. Between the trimmed V and J ends, which lost 3 bases and 4 bases, there was a span of 12 bases. The CDR3 extends over 14 amino acids. The germline V gene has CDR1 SGHVS and CDR2 FQNEAQ. The CDR3 sequence: CASSFIGPGTEAFF. The CDR3 nucleotides read TGTGCCAGCAGCTTTATCGGTCCGGGCACTGAAGCTTTCTTT.

This sequence joins TRBV4-3 and TRBJ2-2, with D possibly TRBD2 on 6 matching bases. V lost 5 bases and J lost 8, with 18 bases in between. The CDR3 sequence is 15 residues long. The V gene's germline CDR1 is LGHNA and CDR2 YSLEER. In DNA, the CDR3 is TGCGCCAGCAGCGCATGGCCGGAGGGCCTGGGGGAGCTGTTTTTT. Residues: CASSAWPEGLGELFF.

The rearrangement uses TRBV4-2 and TRBJ2-2; a weak D match, TRBD2 (5 bases). Germline V gives CDR1 LGHNA, CDR2 YNFKEQ. The V gene lost 0 bases and the J gene lost 5 bases, with 13 bases spanning the gap. The CDR3 has 16 residues. CDR3 coding DNA: TGTGCCAGCAGCCAAGATCCAGCTAGCCGAACCGGGGAGCTGTTTTTT. It encodes CASSQDPASRTGELFF.

This clone has just one count. V and J are TRBV5-1 and TRBJ1-2, with a tentative D call TRBD1 (5 bases). The germline CDR1 and CDR2 sequences are SGHRS and YFSETQ. The CDR3 runs to 14 residues. Deletions cut 4 bases from V and 4 bases from J, with 14 bases between. As DNA, the CDR3 is TGCGCCAGCAGCGAAGGGACGGCCGCCTATGGCTACACCTTC. Translation gives CASSEGTAAYGYTF. Looking up the rest from reference TRBV5-1 and TRBJ1-2 gives the full variable domain: KAGVTQTPRYLIKTRGQQVTLSCSPISGHRSVSWYQQTPGQGLQFLFEYFSETQRNKGNFPGRFSGRQFSNSRSEMNVSTLELGDSALYLCASSEGTAAYGYTFGSGTRLTVV.